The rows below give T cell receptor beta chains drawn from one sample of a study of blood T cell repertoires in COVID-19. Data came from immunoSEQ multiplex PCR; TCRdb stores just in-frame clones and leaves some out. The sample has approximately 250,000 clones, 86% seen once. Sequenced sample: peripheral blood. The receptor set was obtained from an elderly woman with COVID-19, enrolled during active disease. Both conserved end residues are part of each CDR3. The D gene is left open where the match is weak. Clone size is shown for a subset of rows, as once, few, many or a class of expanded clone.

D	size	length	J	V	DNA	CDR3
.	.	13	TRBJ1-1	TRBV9	TGTGCCAGCAGCCCCCGAACAGGGATCGAGGCTTTCTTT	CASSPRTGIEAFF
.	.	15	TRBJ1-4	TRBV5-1	TGCGCCAGCAGCTCGACAGGAACAACTAATGAAAAACTGTTTTTT	CASSSTGTTNEKLFF
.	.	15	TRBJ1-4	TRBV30	TGTGCCTGGAGTGTGGGGCGGCAAGCTAATGAAAAACTGTTTTTT	CAWSVGRQANEKLFF
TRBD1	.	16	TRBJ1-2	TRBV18	TGTGCCAGCTCACCAACACAGGGGGCGGCAATTTATGGCTACACCTTC	CASSPTQGAAIYGYTF
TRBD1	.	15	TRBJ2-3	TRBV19	TGTGCCAGTAGGAGGACAGGGAGTTCCCAAGCTACGCAGTATTTT	CASRRTGSSQATQYF
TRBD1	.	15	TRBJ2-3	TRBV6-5	TGTGCCAGCAGTCCCGGGACAGGGAGCACAGATACGCAGTATTTT	CASSPGTGSTDTQYF
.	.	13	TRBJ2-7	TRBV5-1	TGCGCCAGCAGCATAACAGGGACCAACGAGCAGTACTTC	CASSITGTNEQYF
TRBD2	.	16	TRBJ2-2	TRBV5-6	TGTGCCAGCAGCCTCCAACTGGGACTAGCTACCGGGGAGCTGTTTTTT	CASSLQLGLATGELFF
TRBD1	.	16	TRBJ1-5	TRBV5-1	TGCGCCAGCAGCTTGGAGGGGACAGAAAGCAATCAGCCCCAGCATTTT	CASSLEGTESNQPQHF
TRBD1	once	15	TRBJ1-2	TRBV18	TGTGCCAGCTCATCGGGGACAGTTAGGGGGTATGGCTACACCTTC	CASSSGTVRGYGYTF
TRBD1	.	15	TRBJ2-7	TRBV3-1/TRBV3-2	TGTGCCAGCAGCCAAGTACAGGGGGGCCCCTACGAGCAGTACTTC	CASSQVQGGPYEQYF
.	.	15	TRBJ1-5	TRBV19	TGTGCCAGCCTGGCAGGTAGACAGGGCAATCAGCCCCAGCATTTT	CASLAGRQGNQPQHF
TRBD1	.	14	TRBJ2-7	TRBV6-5	TGTGCCAGCAGTTACGACAGGGTAAAGTACGAGCAGTACTTC	CASSYDRVKYEQYF
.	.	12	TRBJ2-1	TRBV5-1	TGCGCCAGCAGCCAGAGGGCCAATGAGCAGTTCTTC	CASSQRANEQFF
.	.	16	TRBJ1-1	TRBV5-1	TGCGCCAGCAGGTCTGCGGAGAAAGGGGGTTTCACTGAAGCTTTCTTT	CASRSAEKGGFTEAFF
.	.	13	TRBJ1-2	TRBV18	TGTGCCAGCTCCGAGGACAGTTCCTATGGCTACACCTTC	CASSEDSSYGYTF
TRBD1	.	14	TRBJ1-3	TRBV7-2	TGTGCCAGCAGCCCCGGACAGGGGTGGCACACCATATATTTT	CASSPGQGWHTIYF
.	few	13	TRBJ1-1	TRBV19	TGTGCCAGTAGGAGAGAACCGAACACTGAAGCTTTCTTT	CASRREPNTEAFF
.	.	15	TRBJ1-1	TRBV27	TGTGCCAGCAGTTTATCAGGGACGGGGGGCACTGAAGCTTTCTTT	CASSLSGTGGTEAFF
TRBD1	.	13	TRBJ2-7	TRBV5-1	TGCGCCAGCAGCTTGAGACAGGGTGACGAGCAGTACTTC	CASSLRQGDEQYF
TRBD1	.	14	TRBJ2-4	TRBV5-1	TGCGCCAGCAGCTTGGAAGGGGGCACGAACATTCAGTACTTC	CASSLEGGTNIQYF
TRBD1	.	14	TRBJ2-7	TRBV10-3	TGTGCCATCAGTGGCGACAGGGGTCGTAGCGAGCAGTACTTC	CAISGDRGRSEQYF
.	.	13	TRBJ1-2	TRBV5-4	TGTGCCAGCAGCTTGGCAGGGATGGGCGGCTACACCTTC	CASSLAGMGGYTF
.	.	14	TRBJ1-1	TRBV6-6	TGTGCCAGCAGGCGCCCCCAAGGGGGCACTGAAGCTTTCTTT	CASRRPQGGTEAFF
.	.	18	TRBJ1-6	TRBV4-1	TGCGCCAGCAGCCAAGATGGGCAGGGAAGCTCCTATAATTCACCCCTCCACTTT	CASSQDGQGSSYNSPLHF
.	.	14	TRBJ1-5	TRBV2	TGTGCCAGCAGTGAAGAGGGGTTGAGTCAGCCCCAGCATTTT	CASSEEGLSQPQHF
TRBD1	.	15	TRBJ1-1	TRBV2	TGTGCCAGCAGGGTCCTAAGACAGGGACACACTGAAGCTTTCTTT	CASRVLRQGHTEAFF
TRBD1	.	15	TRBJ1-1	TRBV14	TGTGCCAGCAGCCAACTCGGGACAGCTAACACTGAAGCTTTCTTT	CASSQLGTANTEAFF
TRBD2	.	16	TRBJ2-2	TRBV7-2	TGTGCCAGCAGCGTATCTAGCGGGGGGGCGACCGGGGAGCTGTTTTTT	CASSVSSGGATGELFF
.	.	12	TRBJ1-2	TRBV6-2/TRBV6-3	TGTGCCAGCAGCCGCGGAGGATATGGCTACACCTTC	CASSRGGYGYTF
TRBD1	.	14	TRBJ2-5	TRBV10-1	TGCGCCAGCAGTACCGGGACAGGGGCCGAGACCCAGTACTTC	CASSTGTGAETQYF
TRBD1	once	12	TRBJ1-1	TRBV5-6	TGTGCCAGCGCAAGGACAGGGCAAGGGGCTTTCTTT	CASARTGQGAFF
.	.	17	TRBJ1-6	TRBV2	TGTGCCAGCACCGGGGGACGGTCGAACTCCTATAATTCACCCCTCCACTTT	CASTGGRSNSYNSPLHF
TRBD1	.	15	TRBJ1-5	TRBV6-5	TGTGCCAGCAGTCCGACAGGGGTGGGGGATCAGCCCCAGCATTTT	CASSPTGVGDQPQHF
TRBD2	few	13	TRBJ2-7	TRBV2	TGTGCCAGCAGCCTCTCAACTACTAGCGGCTCTCTGTTC	CASSLSTTSGSLF
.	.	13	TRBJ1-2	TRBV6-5	TGTGCCAGCAGTTTAGACAGTCACTATGGCTACACCTTC	CASSLDSHYGYTF
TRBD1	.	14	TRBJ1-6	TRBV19	TGTGCCAGTAGTACAAGGACAGGGGATTCACCCCTCCACTTT	CASSTRTGDSPLHF
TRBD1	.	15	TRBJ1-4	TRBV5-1	TGCGCCAGCAGCGATCAGGGGACAGCTAATGAAAAACTGTTTTTT	CASSDQGTANEKLFF
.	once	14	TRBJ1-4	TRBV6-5	TGTGCCACCAGTTCTGGGGGCCGAGATGAAAAACTGTTTTTT	CATSSGGRDEKLFF
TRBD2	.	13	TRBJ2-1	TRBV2	TGTGCCAGCAGTGGGGGACTACCTCGGGAGCAGTTCTTC	CASSGGLPREQFF
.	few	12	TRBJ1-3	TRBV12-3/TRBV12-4	TGTGCCAGCAGTTTCGCTGGAAACACCATATATTTT	CASSFAGNTIYF
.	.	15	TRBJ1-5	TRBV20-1	TGCAGTGCTAGTGGCAGGGCACCTTACAATCAGCCCCAGCATTTT	CSASGRAPYNQPQHF